Shown below are 26 T cell receptor beta chains from a single sample sequenced in a study of blood T cell repertoires in COVID-19. Assay used: immunoSEQ multiplex PCR; TCRdb lists only in-frame clones, some missing. The sample holds 200,000 to 300,000 clones, 84% seen once. Sequencing used peripheral blood. Every receptor here comes from a woman aged 40 to 50 who had recovered from COVID-19.

The genes are TRBV20-1 and TRBJ1-2; 10 nucleotides match TRBD1. The CDR3 runs to 11 residues. V was pared by 6 bases and J by 7 bases, with 2 bases of the junction left unmatched. CDR1 is DFQATT, CDR2 SNEGSKA, per germline (reference sequence). CDR3 DNA sequence: TGCAGTGCCGGGACAGGGGTTGGCTACACCTTC. It yields the protein CSAGTGVGYTF.

The chain employs TRBV20-1 and TRBJ2-3, with D perhaps matching TRBD1 (5 bases). Trimming pared 3 bases from V and 5 bases from J, leaving 12 bases between. CDR3 length: 13 residues. The germline V gene has CDR1 DFQATT and CDR2 SNEGSKA (reference sequence). The CDR3: CSASRGFVDTQYF. The CDR3, as DNA: TGCAGTGCTAGTAGGGGTTTTGTAGATACGCAGTATTTT.

The rearrangement uses TRBV7-9 and TRBJ2-6, with 9 bases aligning to TRBD1. The CDR3 covers 18 residues. The trim removed 6 bases at V and 0 bases at J, leaving 9 bases unmatched. CDR1 SEHNR and CDR2 FQNEAQ come from the germline V gene (reference sequence). Here the CDR3 reads CASSPGTGRSSGANVLTF. The CDR3 DNA reads TGTGCCAGCAGTCCTGGGACAGGGCGAAGCTCTGGGGCCAACGTCCTGACTTTC.

This chain uses TRBV28 with TRBJ1-3; 9 bases line up with TRBD1. The junction had 4 bases not matched to a gene; V was cut back by 5 bases and J by 2 bases. CDR3 length: 15 residues. Germline-derived CDR1 and CDR2 are MDHEN and SYDVKM. This CDR3 is CASSTTGGAGNTIYF. CDR3 coding DNA: TGTGCCAGCAGTACCACAGGGGGCGCTGGAAACACCATATATTTT.

This clone has a handful of counts. The chain is built from TRBV29-1 and TRBJ2-5; D is ambiguous. Per germline, CDR1 SQVTM and CDR2 ANQGSEA. The CDR3 is 12 residues long. Between the trimmed V and J ends, which lost 7 bases and 0 bases, there was a span of 9 bases. CDR3 loop: CSAGFNQETQYF. The CDR3 region has the DNA TGCAGCGCCGGGTTTAACCAAGAGACCCAGTACTTC.

The chain carries TRBV6-5 and TRBJ1-1, with 7 positions matching TRBD1. V shed 4 bases and J 1 base; nucleotides not matched to a gene: 6. The CDR3 runs 15 residues. From germline, CDR1 is MNHEY and CDR2 SVGAGI. CDR3 bases: TGTGCCAGCAGTTCGGGACAGACTAAGAACACTGAAGCTTTCTTT. Its translation is CASSSGQTKNTEAFF.

This clone was recorded a few times. The V and J genes are TRBV19 and TRBJ1-5; D is possibly TRBD1 (5 bases). CDR1 is LNHDA, CDR2 SQIVND, per germline (reference sequence). V was pared by 3 bases and J by 5 bases, with 8 bases between. The CDR3 sequence is 13 residues long. The CDR3 DNA reads as TGTGCCAGTAGTATGACAGTGGATCAGCCCCAGCATTTT. Translating gives CASSMTVDQPQHF.

The gene calls are TRBV5-4 and TRBJ2-3; D might be TRBD2 (6 bases). V lost 0 bases, J lost 1 base, and 12 bases lay in between. CDR3 size: 16 residues. Germline loops: CDR1 SGHNT, CDR2 YYREEE (reference sequence). The CDR3 here is CASSLETKRGTDTQYF. Here the CDR3 DNA reads TGTGCCAGCAGCTTGGAAACTAAGCGGGGCACAGATACGCAGTATTTT.

This clone appeared a single time. The gene calls are TRBV6-5 and TRBJ1-2; no definite D call. Germline V gives CDR1 MNHEY, CDR2 SVGAGI. Trimming took 7 bases from V and 2 from J, leaving 17 bases between them. The CDR3 extends over 15 amino acids. The CDR3: CASTKNPTENYGYTF. CDR3 sequence (DNA): TGTGCCAGCACCAAGAACCCCACAGAGAACTATGGCTACACCTTC.

This chain uses TRBV28 with TRBJ1-1; D is unclear. In germline, CDR1 is MDHEN, CDR2 SYDVKM. Trimming took off 3 bases at V and 4 bases at J, with 3 bases between the two ends. This CDR3 has 11 amino acids. The CDR3 nucleotides read TGTGCCAGCAGTTTCGGCACTGAAGCTTTCTTT. Amino acids: CASSFGTEAFF.

The chain carries TRBV6-5 and TRBJ1-1, with D maybe TRBD1 (5 bases). Looked up from germline, CDR1 is MNHEY and CDR2 is SVGAGI. Trimming stripped 10 bases from V and 6 bases from J, with 18 bases between. The CDR3 loop spans 13 amino acids. CDR3 bases: TGTGCCACCCGGAGAAGGGGTTGGCCTGAAGCTTTCTTT. Amino acid sequence: CATRRRGWPEAFF.

The J gene is TRBJ2-2, the V gene TRBV7-2; TRBD2 matches 10 bases. Germline CDR1 is SGHTA and CDR2 is FQGNSA. The CDR3 sequence is 18 residues long. After removal of 1 base from V and 1 base from J, the junction contained 6 bases not matched to a gene. As DNA, the CDR3 is TGTGCCAGCAGCTTAGGGGTAGCGGGGGGCTGGAACACCGGGGAGCTGTTTTTT. Encoded protein: CASSLGVAGGWNTGELFF.

The chain is built from TRBV19 and TRBJ1-2; the D gene is possibly TRBD1 (6 bases). CDR3 length: 14 amino acids. Trimming shortened V by 4 bases and J by 6 bases, and 15 bases separated the two germline ends. Germline V gene lookup returns CDR1 LNHDA and CDR2 SQIVND (reference sequence). The CDR3 protein is CASSTPDRMDGYTF. CDR3 in DNA: TGTGCCAGTAGTACACCCGACAGGATGGATGGCTACACCTTC.

In its sample, this clone was seen once. The chain joins TRBV5-1 to TRBJ1-2; maybe TRBD1 (6 bases). The germline V gene encodes CDR1 SGHRS and CDR2 YFSETQ. Deletions cut 3 bases from V and 4 bases from J, with 13 bases between. This CDR3 has 14 amino acids. The CDR3 DNA reads as TGCGCCAGCAGCTCAGTACAGGGTAGCTATGGCTACACCTTC. This encodes CASSSVQGSYGYTF.

This clone was observed a few times. CDR3 coding DNA: TGTGCCAGCAGTGAATGGGGGGATGGCTACACCTTC. Protein sequence: CASSEWGDGYTF. The J gene is TRBJ1-2, the V gene TRBV25-1, with D tentatively TRBD1 (5 bases). The germline V and J ends were trimmed by 1 base and 6 bases, with 6 bases remaining between them. Germline values: CDR1 MGHDK, CDR2 SYGVNS. The CDR3 totals 12 residues.

The chain links TRBV28 to TRBJ1-3, with D possibly being TRBD1 (6 bases). Trimming took off 6 bases at V and 2 bases at J, with 11 bases between the two ends. CDR1 and CDR2 (germline): MDHEN, SYDVKM. The CDR3 loop spans 14 amino acids. CDR3 protein: CASRGGTTGNTIYF. The CDR3, as DNA: TGTGCCAGCAGGGGGGGGACAACTGGAAACACCATATATTTT.

The chain carries TRBV5-6 and TRBJ1-1; the D gene is possibly TRBD1 (6 bases). CDR3 size: 12 residues. CDR1 and CDR2 from the germline V gene are SGHDT and YYEEEE. Trimming took 5 bases from V and 3 from J, leaving 8 bases between them. CDR3 coding DNA: TGTGCCAGCAGTTGGACAGACACTGAAGCTTTCTTT. Residues: CASSWTDTEAFF.

V gene TRBV7-2 combines with J gene TRBJ2-1; D uncertain. Trimming shortened V by 0 bases and J by 8 bases, and 5 bases separated the two germline ends. Per germline, CDR1 SGHTA and CDR2 FQGNSA. The CDR3 loop spans 12 amino acids. The CDR3 sequence is CASSLAEDEQFF. The CDR3 region has the DNA TGTGCCAGCAGCTTAGCCGAGGATGAGCAGTTCTTC.

The table lists this clone with a few counts. The rearrangement uses TRBV4-2 and TRBJ1-5, with 10 bases aligning to TRBD1. The V gene end was trimmed by 4 bases and the J gene end by 4 bases; junction bases not matched to a gene: 7. Germline V gives CDR1 LGHNA, CDR2 YNFKEQ. The CDR3 consists of 16 residues. This CDR3 reads CASSPGTGEGNQPQHF. Here the CDR3 DNA reads TGTGCCAGCAGCCCAGGGACAGGGGAGGGGAATCAGCCCCAGCATTTT.

V and J are TRBV30 and TRBJ2-7; a weak D match, TRBD1 (6 bases). There are 13 residues in the CDR3. The germline V gene has CDR1 GTSNPN and CDR2 SVGIG (reference sequence). V lost 7 bases to trimming and J lost 4 bases, with 17 bases between them. In DNA form, the CDR3 reads TGTGCCTTAAGACCGGGACACTCTTACGAGCAGTACTTC. Translating gives CALRPGHSYEQYF.

V gene TRBV29-1 combines with J gene TRBJ1-1; TRBD1 agrees at 8 bases. Trimming at V came to 4 bases and at J to 8 bases, leaving 6 bases not matched to a gene. Germline lookup yields CDR1 SQVTM and CDR2 ANQGSEA. The CDR3 has 12 amino acids. CDR3 residues: CSVGQGQGEAFF. As DNA, the CDR3 is TGCAGCGTTGGACAGGGGCAGGGGGAAGCTTTCTTT. The entire variable domain, with the rest obtained from reference TRBV29-1 and TRBJ1-1, is as follows: SAVISQKPSRDICQRGTSLTIQCQVDSQVTMMFWYRQQPGQSLTLIATANQGSEATYESGFVIDKFPISRPNLTFSTLTVSNMSPEDSSIYLCSVGQGQGEAFFGQGTRLTVV.

The chain is built from TRBV6-5 and TRBJ1-1, with D maybe TRBD1 (6 bases). The CDR3 length is 14 residues. Germline CDR1 and CDR2: MNHEY and SVGAGI. Trimming stripped 6 bases from V and 0 bases from J, with 11 bases between. The CDR3 DNA is TGTGCCAGCAGCTACGGACAGCTGAACACTGAAGCTTTCTTT. Its translation is CASSYGQLNTEAFF.

The chain carries TRBV11-2 and TRBJ1-6; the match to TRBD1 covers 8 bases. V lost 0 bases and J lost 10; bases outside the gene matches: 8. The CDR3 is 16 residues long. The germline CDR1 and CDR2 sequences are SGHAT and FQNNGV. CDR3 in DNA: TGTGCCAGCAGCTTAGAGGGACAGGCCTTGAGCTCACCCCTCCACTTT. This gives the protein CASSLEGQALSSPLHF.

This clone appeared once. The V gene is TRBV4-1, the J gene TRBJ2-3; the D is unclear. With 3 bases removed from V and 2 bases from J, the gap between germline ends came to 6 bases. This CDR3 comprises 13 residues. CDR1 MGHRA and CDR2 YSYEKL come from the germline V gene. CDR3 region: CASSHDFTDTQYF. The CDR3 DNA reads as TGCGCCAGCAGCCATGACTTCACAGATACGCAGTATTTT.

The rearrangement joins TRBV5-5 to TRBJ1-1; D gene ambiguous. CDR3 length: 17 amino acids. Germline lookup yields CDR1 SGHKS and CDR2 YYEKEE (reference sequence). Trimming cost V 0 bases and J 0 bases, with 15 bases left between them. Here the CDR3 DNA reads TGTGCCAGCAGCTTGGAAATAGCGGTGGGAATGAACACTGAAGCTTTCTTT. This codes for CASSLEIAVGMNTEAFF.

The CDR3 DNA follows: TGTGCCACCAGCAGAGATAACAAATACGAGCAGTACTTC. This gives the protein CATSRDNKYEQYF. V and J are TRBV15 and TRBJ2-7; no clear D. This CDR3 contains 13 residues. V was clipped by 0 bases and J by 4 bases, with 7 bases between them. Per the germline V gene, CDR1 is LNHNV and CDR2 is YYDKDF (reference sequence).